These 32 T cell receptor beta chains share one sample of origin, sequenced in a study of identical twins. TCRdb processed the 5' RACE reads anew with MiXCR; each CDR3 protein has one entry. The data show a few hundred thousand distinct CDR3 sequences, around a tenth seen once. In addition, the sample was reused for a study of yellow fever vaccine responses in identical twins.

The sequenced sample consisted of PBMCs. These receptors all stem from a woman under 30 in good health.

The rearrangement joins TRBV7-2 to TRBJ2-2; possibly TRBD1 for D (6 bases). Trimming took off 2 bases at V and 4 bases at J, with 11 bases between the two ends. Per germline, CDR1 SGHTA and CDR2 FQGNSA. This CDR3 is built from 15 residues. As DNA, the CDR3 is TGTGCCAGCAGCTTATACAGGGTCGGCACCGGGGAGCTGTTTTTT. Its translation: CASSLYRVGTGELFF.

There are a few counts of this clonotype. The chain joins TRBV9 to TRBJ1-1, with TRBD1 as a possible D gene (5 bases). The ends were cut back, 4 bases at V and 3 bases at J, with 16 bases in the middle. CDR3 length: 15 residues. Germline loops: CDR1 SGDLS, CDR2 YYNGEE. CDR3 nucleotide sequence: TGTGCCAGCAGCCCTTCGGGACGGCCGGACACTGAAGCTTTCTTT. Translated, it gives CASSPSGRPDTEAFF.

The rearrangement joins TRBV10-2 to TRBJ1-1; D call uncertain. The CDR3 contains 14 residues. From germline, CDR1 is WSHSY and CDR2 SAAADI. Trimming pared 3 bases from V and 10 bases from J, leaving 18 bases between. CDR3 residues: CASSDVLVEYRAFF. The CDR3 DNA reads TGCGCCAGCAGTGATGTCTTGGTGGAGTACCGAGCTTTCTTT.

The rearrangement uses TRBV25-1 and TRBJ2-2, with D tentatively TRBD1 or TRBD2 (5 bases each). CDR1 is MGHDK and CDR2 is SYGVNS in the germline V gene. CDR3 length equals 16 residues. V lost 4 bases to trimming and J lost 2 bases, with 14 bases between them. In nucleotides, the CDR3 is TGTGCCAGCAGTGTTGCCGGGACCCCTAACACCGGGGAGCTGTTTTTT. Translation gives CASSVAGTPNTGELFF.

The rearrangement joins TRBV3-1 to TRBJ2-7, with TRBD2 as a possible D gene (6 bases). CDR3 length: 13 residues. Germline CDR1 is LGHDT and CDR2 is YNNKEL (reference sequence). V was pared by 3 bases and J by 3 bases, with 9 bases between. In DNA, the CDR3 is TGTGCCAGCAGCCAGGGACTTCGCTACGAGCAGTACTTC. The encoded protein is CASSQGLRYEQYF.

The chain joins TRBV11-2 to TRBJ2-7, with D perhaps matching TRBD2 (5 bases). CDR1 is SGHAT and CDR2 is FQNNGV in the germline V gene. Trimming shortened V by 4 bases and J by 1 base, and 11 bases separated the two germline ends. The CDR3 is 14 residues long. The CDR3 region has the DNA TGTGCCAGCAGCTATAACACGGGGTCCTACGAGCAGTACTTC. It codes for CASSYNTGSYEQYF.

A few counts support this clonotype. V gene TRBV7-2 combines with J gene TRBJ1-2, with D unclear. CDR1 is SGHTA, CDR2 FQGNSA, per germline. Trimming stripped 5 bases from V and 5 bases from J, with 15 bases between. The CDR3 has 14 amino acids. The CDR3 sequence is CASSLNRDFYGYTF. CDR3 nucleotide sequence: TGTGCCAGCAGCCTAAACAGAGACTTTTATGGCTACACCTTC. Combining the CDR3 with reference TRBV7-2 and TRBJ1-2 gives the whole variable domain GAGVSQSPSNKVTEKGKDVELRCDPISGHTALYWYRQSLGQGLEFLIYFQGNSAPDKSGLPSDRFSAERTGGSVSTLTIQRTQQEDSAVYLCASSLNRDFYGYTFGSGTRLTVV.

The chain has TRBV18 and TRBJ2-3; 7 bases match TRBD1. CDR1 is KGHSH, CDR2 LQKENI, per germline. With V trimmed by 2 bases and J by 3 bases, 5 bases remained unmatched. The CDR3 sequence is 15 residues long. The CDR3 DNA follows: TGTGCCAGCTCACCAGAGGGACAGTATACAGATACGCAGTATTTT. This sequence encodes CASSPEGQYTDTQYF.

This clonotype was seen only a few times. The chain carries TRBV9 and TRBJ2-7; possibly TRBD1 or TRBD2 for D (5 bases each). Germline CDR1 and CDR2: SGDLS and YYNGEE. The CDR3 is 15 amino acids. V was pared by 0 bases and J by 1 base, with 11 bases between. The CDR3 spells CASSVGGASSYEQYF. In DNA form, the CDR3 reads TGTGCCAGCAGCGTAGGAGGGGCTAGTTCCTACGAGCAGTACTTC.

There are a few counts of this clonotype. The V call is TRBV9, the J call TRBJ2-3; 7 nucleotides line up with TRBD2. The CDR3 is 16 amino acids. Germline CDR1 is SGDLS and CDR2 is YYNGEE. Germline trimming cut 0 bases from V and 6 bases from J; bases unmatched to any gene: 10. The DNA of the CDR3 is TGTGCCAGCAGCGTAGTGGCGGGAGACGGTGGGGATACGCAGTATTTT. Translated: CASSVVAGDGGDTQYF.

The sample holds many counts of this clonotype. The chain recombines TRBV3-1 with TRBJ1-6; D unclear. V was cut by 3 bases and J by 2 bases, with 8 bases left in between. This CDR3 has 15 amino acids. Germline CDR1 and CDR2: LGHDT and YNNKEL (reference sequence). CDR3 loop: CASSQASAYNSPLHF. The CDR3 coding sequence is TGTGCCAGCAGCCAGGCCTCGGCCTATAATTCACCCCTCCACTTT.

In this sample, this clonotype turned up many times. This chain connects TRBV9 to TRBJ2-5, with 11 bases lining up with TRBD2. CDR1 is SGDLS, CDR2 YYNGEE, per germline. There are 16 residues in the CDR3. J lost 2 bases, V lost 2 bases, and 5 bases had no gene match. CDR3 nucleotide sequence: TGTGCCAGCAGCGTCGCGCCTAGCGGGGGGCAAGAGACCCAGTACTTC. This gives the protein CASSVAPSGGQETQYF. The full variable domain, in which reference TRBV9 and TRBJ2-5 provide the parts outside the CDR3, is DSGVTQTPKHLITATGQRVTLRCSPRSGDLSVYWYQQSLDQGLQFLIQYYNGEERAKGNILERFSAQQFPDLHSELNLSSLELGDSALYFCASSVAPSGGQETQYFGPGTRLLVL.

This clonotype appeared many times. The CDR3 DNA sequence: TGTGCCAGCAGTTTAGCGATGGCAGGGCTTCCCCAAGAGACCCAGTACTTC. As protein: CASSLAMAGLPQETQYF. The rearrangement links TRBV12-3 or TRBV12-4 to TRBJ2-5; TRBD1 might be the D (5 bases). The CDR3 length is 17 residues. V shed 0 bases and J shed 1 base, with 15 bases lying between them.

This chain connects TRBV4-1 to TRBJ2-1; the match to TRBD2 covers 15 bases. Germline V lookup: CDR1 MGHRA, CDR2 YSYEKL. V shed 9 bases and J 8 bases; nucleotides not matched to a gene: 14. The CDR3 is 17 residues long. The DNA for the CDR3 is TGCGCCAGGAAAGGGGGACTAGCGGGGGGCCCTGGCGATGAGCAGTTCTTC. Translation gives CARKGGLAGGPGDEQFF.

This clonotype came up many times. V usage is TRBV20-1 and J usage is TRBJ2-7, with 8 bases lining up with TRBD1. The germline V gene encodes CDR1 DFQATT and CDR2 SNEGSKA (reference sequence). V trimming: 3 bases; J trimming: 1 base; junction bases outside the gene matches: 5. This CDR3 is built from 14 residues. The CDR3 protein is CSARGQGASYEQYF. In DNA form, the CDR3 reads TGCAGTGCTAGGGGTCAGGGGGCATCCTACGAGCAGTACTTC.

The J gene is TRBJ2-7, the V gene TRBV5-5; D may be TRBD2 (7 bases). The CDR3 contains 15 residues. V was cut by 6 bases and J by 0 bases, with 16 bases left in between. Per the germline V gene, CDR1 is SGHKS and CDR2 is YYEKEE (reference sequence). The CDR3 region has the DNA TGTGCCAGCATCGTTTGGGGGGGCGCCTCCTACGAGCAGTACTTC. Translated: CASIVWGGASYEQYF.

CDR3 loop: CSVVWDRGNEQFF. CDR3 nucleotides: TGCAGCGTTGTTTGGGACAGGGGTAATGAGCAGTTCTTC. The chain uses TRBV29-1 and TRBJ2-1, with 10 positions matching TRBD1. The CDR3 contains 13 residues. The V and J ends lost 4 bases and 7 bases, in that order; junction bases with no gene match: 4. Germline assignment: CDR1 SQVTM and CDR2 ANQGSEA.

This chain uses TRBV20-1 with TRBJ2-1, with 12 bases that match TRBD2. With 0 bases clipped from V and 3 bases from J, the junction kept 3 bases outside the gene matches. The CDR3 runs to 16 residues. Germline V gives CDR1 DFQATT, CDR2 SNEGSKA (reference sequence). The CDR3 DNA reads as TGCAGTGCTAGAGATTGGACTAGCGGGAACTACAATGAGCAGTTCTTC. Translation gives CSARDWTSGNYNEQFF.

This clonotype was observed a handful of times. For the CDR3, the DNA is TGCGCCAGCAGCTTGGCCGTAGGGCTAGGCTCCTACAATGAGCAGTTCTTC. As protein: CASSLAVGLGSYNEQFF. The chain couples TRBV5-1 to TRBJ2-1; D not resolved. V shed 0 bases and J shed 0 bases, with 13 bases lying between them. Germline loops: CDR1 SGHRS, CDR2 YFSETQ. The CDR3 has 17 amino acids. The whole variable domain, filled in from reference TRBV5-1 and TRBJ2-1, reads KAGVTQTPRYLIKTRGQQVTLSCSPISGHRSVSWYQQTPGQGLQFLFEYFSETQRNKGNFPGRFSGRQFSNSRSEMNVSTLELGDSALYLCASSLAVGLGSYNEQFFGPGTRLTVL.

This rearrangement joins TRBV4-3 to TRBJ1-4; D is undetermined. The V and J ends lost 0 bases and 3 bases respectively, with 14 bases between them. The CDR3 runs 17 residues. Germline assignment: CDR1 LGHNA and CDR2 YSLEER. CDR3 region: CASSQDVLRASNEKLFF. CDR3 nucleotide sequence: TGCGCCAGCAGCCAAGATGTCCTACGGGCCTCTAATGAAAAACTGTTTTTT.

Ten or more counts support this clonotype. The gene calls are TRBV6-1 and TRBJ2-7; D possibly corresponds to TRBD1 (7 bases). Germline assignment: CDR1 MNHNS and CDR2 SASEGT. The CDR3 has 13 amino acids. CDR3 region: CASGAGGIYEQYF. CDR3 nucleotides: TGTGCATCGGGAGCAGGGGGAATATACGAGCAGTACTTC.

This clonotype was observed a handful of times. The genes are TRBV12-3 or TRBV12-4 and TRBJ2-5; 9 nucleotides match TRBD2. The CDR3 loop spans 17 amino acids. After removal of 6 bases from V and 2 bases from J, the junction contained 13 bases not matched to a gene. The CDR3 loop reads CASSHYGLARIQETQYF. The CDR3 DNA sequence: TGTGCCAGCAGCCACTATGGACTAGCGAGAATTCAAGAGACCCAGTACTTC.

V is TRBV4-3 and J is TRBJ2-2, with a tentative D call TRBD2 (6 bases). This CDR3 has 17 residues. The germline gives CDR1 LGHNA, CDR2 YSLEER. Between the trimmed V and J ends, which lost 1 base and 0 bases, there was a span of 12 bases. The CDR3 nucleotides read TGCGCCAGCAGCCAAGGTATCGGACTACCGAACACCGGGGAGCTGTTTTTT. Protein: CASSQGIGLPNTGELFF.

A few counts support this clonotype. The V and J genes are TRBV12-3 or TRBV12-4 and TRBJ2-5; 13 nucleotides match TRBD2. The CDR3 loop spans 19 amino acids. The V gene end was trimmed by 2 bases and the J gene end by 2 bases; junction bases not matched to a gene: 11. CDR3 in DNA: TGTGCCAGCAGTTTACCGGGACTAGCGGGACAACGCTTACAAGAGACCCAGTACTTC. This translates into CASSLPGLAGQRLQETQYF.

This chain connects TRBV21-1 to TRBJ2-5; TRBD2 is taken as the D call from the table, unchecked against the DNA. TRBV21-1 is a pseudogene. The CDR3 covers 16 residues. CDR3 in DNA: TGTGCCAGCAGCAAAGAAGGCTTGGCTTGTGAGGGGACCCAGTACTTC. Amino acids: CASSKEGLACEGTQYF.

The sample holds many counts of this clonotype. The rearrangement links TRBV5-1 to TRBJ1-5, with unresolved D. Germline V gene data show CDR1 as SGHRS and CDR2 as YFSETQ. Trimming removed 1 base from V and 1 base from J, with 9 bases in between. This CDR3 spans 15 amino acids. The CDR3 region is CASSLTGSSNQPQHF. The CDR3 DNA is TGCGCCAGCAGCTTGACGGGATCGAGCAATCAGCCCCAGCATTTT.

This clonotype was recorded at least ten times. The chain uses TRBV20-1 and TRBJ2-3; D unresolved. Trimming removed 5 bases from V and 1 base from J, with 7 bases in between. Germline CDR1 reads DFQATT; CDR2 reads SNEGSKA (reference sequence). This CDR3 has 12 residues. The CDR3 DNA sequence: TGCAGTGCTCACACGGGCACAGATACGCAGTATTTT. Translation gives CSAHTGTDTQYF.

The genes are TRBV27 and TRBJ2-7; D assignment may be TRBD1 or TRBD2 (5 bases each). V lost 8 bases to trimming and J lost 3 bases, with 14 bases between them. This CDR3 has 13 residues. Looked up from germline, CDR1 is MNHEY and CDR2 is SMNVEV (reference sequence). Written as DNA, the CDR3 is TGTGCCAGCGGGGGACCGGGAAGCTACGAGCAGTACTTC. It is translated as CASGGPGSYEQYF.

The chain carries TRBV20-1 and TRBJ2-1; 8 nucleotides align to TRBD2. Germline V gene data show CDR1 as DFQATT and CDR2 as SNEGSKA (reference sequence). The CDR3 spans 15 residues. The V segment lost 0 bases and the J segment 9 bases; nucleotides outside the gene matches: 10. CDR3 nucleotide sequence: TGCAGTGCTAGAGATCCGAATAGCGGGATAAGTGAGCAGTTCTTC. Amino acids: CSARDPNSGISEQFF.

The genes are TRBV13 and TRBJ2-1; 7 nucleotides align to TRBD2. CDR3 length: 15 amino acids. Germline lookup yields CDR1 PRHDT and CDR2 FYEKMQ (reference sequence). J was trimmed by 9 bases and V by 1 base; bases with no gene match: 9. The CDR3 sequence: CASSLVSGGRFEQFF. DNA for the CDR3: TGTGCCAGCAGCTTAGTGTCGGGGGGAAGGTTTGAGCAGTTCTTC.

There are many counts of this clonotype. The rearrangement links TRBV7-9 to TRBJ2-3; 10 bases agree with TRBD2. V gave up 5 bases and J gave up 2 bases; unmatched junction bases: 4. The CDR3 has 15 amino acids. CDR1 and CDR2 (germline): SEHNR, FQNEAQ (reference sequence). The chain's CDR3 is CASSPGTSATDTQYF. Here the CDR3 DNA reads TGTGCCAGCAGCCCCGGGACTAGCGCCACAGATACGCAGTATTTT.

This chain joins TRBV10-3 and TRBJ2-5; 12 bases are shared with TRBD2. The CDR3 length is 15 residues. From germline, CDR1 is ENHRY and CDR2 SYGVKD. V gave up 6 bases and J gave up 3 bases; unmatched junction bases: 5. The CDR3 DNA reads TGTGCCATCAGCAGCGGACTAGCGGGGAAAGAGACCCAGTACTTC. Protein sequence: CAISSGLAGKETQYF.